Sequencing of this T cell receptor (beta chain) was carried out in a study of blood T cell repertoires in COVID-19. In the study overall: Samples came from the United States, Italy and Spain, spanning acute and convalescent COVID-19. The analysed material was cDNA or gDNA that came from T cells, B-cell-depleted T cells, or PBMCs.

After removal of 4 bases from V and 9 bases from J, the junction contained 12 bases not matched to a gene. Germline lookup yields CDR1 MDHEN and CDR2 SYDVKM. The CDR3 length is 16 residues. As handled by the study authors: Amplified reference gene primers provided the basis for estimating nucleated cell counts. Sequencing was performed with immunoSEQ multiplex PCR; in TCRdb, only in-frame clones are kept and a portion is missing. The V and J calls and clone size come from that table; D and trimming were worked out from the DNA. Among roughly 140,000 clones, around 79% were seen once, and the ten largest hold 8.6%.

The specimen sequenced was peripheral blood. The sequence was obtained from a man aged 45-60 years with active or convalescent COVID-19. This chain links TRBV28 with TRBJ2-1, with TRBD2 identical over 10 bases. The CDR3 loop reads CASSSSASGSIVEQFF. For the CDR3, the DNA is TGTGCCAGCAGTTCCTCGGCTAGCGGGAGTATTGTTGAGCAGTTCTTC.